This T cell receptor beta chain is from a study of CD8+CD57+ T cells in acquired aplastic anemia. Findings of the study overall: Researchers reported that CD8+ Simpson's diversity was not significantly different in patients versus controls.

This clonotype was detected once. The antigen is not known. A junction boundary mismatches the germline segment, possibly from a read error. Using genomic DNA as the template, TCR beta VDJ and CDR3 profiling was carried out. One entry per CDR3 protein, called by TCRdb with MiXCR from the reads. This table holds roughly 250,000 distinct CDR3 sequences, approximately 80% found once. The germline V gene has CDR1 SGHVS and CDR2 FNYEAQ. The CDR3 runs 16 residues. Whoever was chosen for sequencing had shown CD8+CD57+ cell expansion by flow cytometry. The chain is built from TRBV7-6 and TRBJ2-1; D might be TRBD1 (6 bases). The sequence was collected from a human donor with aplastic anemia. Sequencing was performed on sorted CD4+, CD8+, or CD8+CD57+ T cells (not recorded which) from PBMCs. CDR3 nucleotide sequence: TGTGTCAGCAGCCAGGAAGACAGGCAAACCTACAATGAGCAGTTCTTC. Translation gives CVSSQEDRQTYNEQFF. The variable domain in full, with the rest retrieved from reference TRBV7-6 and TRBJ2-1, is GAGVSQSPRYKVTKRGQDVALRCDPISGHVSLYWYRQALGQGPEFLTYFNYEAQQDKSGLPNDRFSAERPEGSISTLTIQRTEQRDSAMYRCVSSQEDRQTYNEQFFGPGTRLTVL.